This TCR beta chain derives from a study of monozygotic twins with inflammatory bowel disease. Regarding the study as a whole: Against healthy co-twins, IBD patients had lower TCRbeta diversity (measured by inverse Simpson).

As to this clonotype: The antigen is undetermined.

Both TCRalpha and TCRbeta cDNA were subjected to two nested PCRs lasting around 15 and 9 cycles. TCRdb reanalyzed the 5' RACE reads and collapses them to one entry per CDR3 protein, without DNA. Its clone listing holds 330,000 or so distinct CDR3 sequences. Per the germline V gene, CDR1 is SGHRS and CDR2 is YFSETQ. The CDR3 contains 16 residues. The TCR was taken from a human donor with ulcerative colitis or Crohn's disease, or a healthy co-twin of an affected twin (not recorded which). The sequenced material came from blood. The chain uses TRBV5-1 and TRBJ1-1; TCRdb proposes TRBD1, but this gene call is untestable without DNA. CDR3 loop: CASSLEGGGWRTEAFF.